The rows below give T cell receptor beta chains drawn from one sample of a study of blood T cell repertoires in COVID-19. Sequencing used immunoSEQ multiplex PCR; TCRdb keeps in-frame clones, though not all of them. This repertoire shows around 59,000 clones, around four fifths found once; its top ten account for more than 15%. Sample: peripheral blood. These receptors were taken from a woman aged 45-60 years with active or convalescent COVID-19. CDR3s leave out the opening cysteine and the closing phenylalanine or tryptophan.

J | V | CDR3
TRBJ2-7 | TRBV4-1 | ASSQDRGSGRAYEQY
TRBJ2-7 | TRBV11-2 | ASSLERGGNYEQY
TRBJ2-7 | TRBV5-4 | ASSLDGYEQY
TRBJ2-7 | TRBV30 | AWSVSLNSYEQY
TRBJ2-3 | TRBV5-1 | ASSLVAGLLDTQY
TRBJ2-1 | TRBV5-1 | ASSVLAGGSGREQF
TRBJ1-1 | TRBV7-2 | ASSLQINTEAF
TRBJ2-3 | TRBV6-6 | ASSLAGGPVDTQY
TRBJ2-2 | TRBV28 | ASSQNRAGELF
TRBJ1-6 | TRBV11-2 | ASSAESGGSSYNSPLH
TRBJ2-1 | TRBV9 | ASSVGIGEGLGEQF
TRBJ2-1 | TRBV24-1 | ATGASGTEERDGVYNEQF
TRBJ2-7 | TRBV18 | ASSPPSGTYEQY
TRBJ2-5 | TRBV5-5 | ASSGVAGGRETQY
TRBJ2-2 | TRBV4-1 | ASSQTGTLTGELF
TRBJ2-2 | TRBV6-2/TRBV6-3 | ASSYSPGVTGELF
TRBJ2-6 | TRBV6-2/TRBV6-3 | ASSYTYRGPGANVLT
TRBJ2-4 | TRBV28 | ASSLSHQANIQY
TRBJ2-1 | TRBV5-4 | ASSLWVAGLVQF
TRBJ2-7 | TRBV6-2/TRBV6-3 | ASSFRGVTREQY
TRBJ2-3 | TRBV5-1 | ASSTTSTDTQY
TRBJ2-5 | TRBV12-5 | ASGLLHLRTSGREETQY
TRBJ2-2 | TRBV3-1/TRBV3-2 | ATATTSGGSTGELF
TRBJ1-2 | TRBV12-3/TRBV12-4 | ASSLQWYGYT
TRBJ2-7 | TRBV11-2 | ASSLEGQLSYEQY
TRBJ1-2 | TRBV30 | AWSLTGVGANYGYT
TRBJ2-7 | TRBV5-1 | ASSFSGTHYEQY
TRBJ2-7 | TRBV7-8 | ASRGLGAGGEQY
TRBJ2-5 | TRBV2 | ASRRDFQETQY
TRBJ2-1 | TRBV19 | ASSLAGTSGTYNEQF